The 4 T cell receptor beta chains below all came from one sample that was sequenced in a study of CD8 T cells in ankylosing spondylitis. A single record per CDR3 protein comes from TCRdb applying MiXCR to the 5' RACE reads. The repertoire holds 200,000 to 250,000 distinct CDR3 sequences, with 8% to 11% as singletons. Sequenced input: blood, either unsorted or a sorted T cell fraction (not recorded which). These receptors came from a male donor with ankylosing spondylitis or in good health (not recorded which).

This clonotype was picked up many times. The rearrangement joins TRBV7-2 to TRBJ2-7; 7 bases align to TRBD2. In germline, CDR1 is SGHTA, CDR2 FQGNSA. This CDR3 region has 14 residues. V was pared by 1 base and J by 4 bases, with 4 bases of the junction left unmatched. DNA of the CDR3: TGTGCCAGCAGCTTAGGCTCTAGCGGTTACGAGCAGTACTTC. Translating gives CASSLGSSGYEQYF.

The V gene is TRBV9, the J gene TRBJ2-1; 7 bases map to TRBD1. V lost 0 bases to trimming and J lost 5 bases; unmatched junction nucleotides: 2. This CDR3 spans 14 amino acids. In germline, CDR1 is SGDLS, CDR2 YYNGEE. CDR3: CASSVVQGNNEQFF. The DNA of the CDR3 is TGTGCCAGCAGCGTAGTACAGGGGAACAATGAGCAGTTCTTC.

V and J are TRBV12-3 or TRBV12-4 and TRBJ2-2, with D unresolved. The CDR3 totals 14 residues. V lost 6 bases, J lost 6 bases, and 14 bases lay in between. The CDR3 DNA sequence: TGTGCCAGCAGGGTACAGACCAACCCCGGGGAGCTGTTTTTT. Translated, it gives CASRVQTNPGELFF.

This sequence joins TRBV12-3 or TRBV12-4 and TRBJ2-3; 8 bases align to TRBD1. The J segment lost 0 bases and the V segment lost 6 bases, leaving 5 bases of the junction unmatched. The CDR3 has 15 residues. CDR3 DNA sequence: TGTGCCAGCAGCCGACAGGGGAGAAGCACAGATACGCAGTATTTT. It is translated as CASSRQGRSTDTQYF.